This entry lists 23 T cell receptor beta chains sequenced from one sample in a study of regulatory T cells in long-lasting Graves disease. In building TCR beta libraries, iRepertoire HTBI primers were used together with Arm-PCR of CDR3 regions. MiXCR, run by TCRdb on the multiplex PCR reads, gives a single entry per CDR3 protein. Of about 470,000 distinct CDR3 sequences in the sample, more than 20% were seen once. Specified time point: persistent/refractory GD, antithyroid drugs over 5 years with positive TRAb. The TCR library used RNA extracted from PBMCs. The input for sequencing was peripheral blood mononuclear cells (PBMCs), taken when the disease was refractory, from a patient treated with antithyroid drugs. These receptors came from a female donor with Graves disease.

Ten or more counts support this clonotype. J is TRBJ2-7 and V is TRBV7-9, with 11 positions matching TRBD1. J gave up 6 bases and V 5 bases, and 12 bases lay outside the gene matches. CDR1 SEHNR and CDR2 FQNEAQ come from the germline V gene (reference sequence). The CDR3 has 16 amino acids. In nucleotides, the CDR3 is TGTGCCAGCAGCGCAGTCCAGGACAGGGGGCTGAGCGAGCAGTACTTC. Translation: CASSAVQDRGLSEQYF.

Only a few counts were recorded for this clonotype. This sequence joins TRBV28 and TRBJ2-4; D is ambiguous. The germline CDR1 and CDR2 sequences are MDHEN and SYDVKM. This CDR3 comprises 14 residues. The V end lost 2 bases, the J end lost 3 bases, and 8 bases lay between the germline ends. DNA of the CDR3: TGTGCCAGCAGTTTAAGGTTGAACAAAAACATTCAGTACTTC. Its protein is CASSLRLNKNIQYF.

The rearrangement links TRBV7-3 to TRBJ2-7, with 11 bases matching TRBD2. The CDR3 runs 14 residues. Germline lookup yields CDR1 SGHTA and CDR2 FQGTGA. V lost 3 bases and J lost 5; bases outside the gene matches: 3. The CDR3 reads CASSFRLAGNEQYF. The CDR3 nucleotides read TGTGCCAGCAGCTTTCGACTAGCGGGAAACGAGCAGTACTTC.

The table lists this clonotype with many counts. The chain uses TRBV20-1 and TRBJ2-5; D gene unclear. This CDR3 is built from 12 residues. CDR1 and CDR2 (germline): DFQATT, SNEGSKA (reference sequence). V shed 3 bases and J shed 4 bases, with 9 bases lying between them. CDR3 nucleotides: TGCAGTGCTAGTCGAGTTGGAGAGACCCAGTACTTC. Translating gives CSASRVGETQYF.

This clonotype was found a few times. The chain uses TRBV4-1 and TRBJ2-7, with D perhaps given as TRBD1 or TRBD2 (6 bases each). The V end was cut by 5 bases, the J end by 4 bases, with 12 bases between. Germline V gene sequence: CDR1 MGHRA, CDR2 YSYEKL. The CDR3 extends over 13 amino acids. Here the CDR3 DNA reads TGCGCCAGCAGCTGGGGGGCAGATTACGAGCAGTACTTC. Translated: CASSWGADYEQYF.

This clonotype has ten or more counts. The rearrangement uses TRBV10-3 and TRBJ2-7, with a weak D call TRBD1 (6 bases). The CDR3 totals 15 residues. V lost 5 bases, J lost 2 bases, and 16 bases lay in between. Germline V gene data show CDR1 as ENHRY and CDR2 as SYGVKD. The DNA of the CDR3 is TGTGCCATCAGTCCCGGGACACCCACACCCTACGAGCAGTACTTC. Translated, it gives CAISPGTPTPYEQYF.

This clonotype was counted at least ten times. The chain's CDR3 is CATQVAGGFNSYEQYF. The CDR3 DNA is TGTGCCACCCAAGTAGCGGGAGGGTTTAATTCCTACGAGCAGTACTTC. The rearrangement uses TRBV6-1 and TRBJ2-7; 11 nucleotides align to TRBD2. J lost 1 base, V lost 10 bases, and 12 bases had no gene match. CDR1 MNHNS and CDR2 SASEGT come from the germline V gene. The CDR3 extends over 16 amino acids.

The J gene is TRBJ2-1, the V gene TRBV11-2; tentative D call: TRBD2 (5 bases). There are 13 residues in the CDR3. The germline gives CDR1 SGHAT, CDR2 FQNNGV. Trimming pared 3 bases from V and 8 bases from J, leaving 11 bases between. Here the CDR3 reads CASSFQRIYEQFF. CDR3 sequence (DNA): TGTGCCAGCAGCTTTCAGCGGATCTATGAGCAGTTCTTC. The full variable domain, in which reference TRBV11-2 and TRBJ2-1 provide the parts outside the CDR3, is EAGVAQSPRYKIIEKRQSVAFWCNPISGHATLYWYQQILGQGPKLLIQFQNNGVVDDSQLPKDRFSAERLKGVDSTLKIQPAKLEDSAVYLCASSFQRIYEQFFGPGTRLTVL.

This clonotype was picked up many times. The J gene is TRBJ1-1, the V gene TRBV27; 8 bases are shared with TRBD1. The CDR3 runs to 14 residues. V shed 6 bases, J shed 0 bases, and the junction held 3 bases outside the gene matches. CDR1 is MNHEY and CDR2 is SMNVEV in the germline V gene (reference sequence). The CDR3 DNA is TGTGCCAGCAGGCCAGGGGGCATGAACACTGAAGCTTTCTTT. Translated, it gives CASRPGGMNTEAFF.

This clonotype has ten or more counts. The CDR3 DNA reads as TGTGCCAGCAGTCCTACTCTAGCGTTGAGCTCCTACGAGCAGTACTTC. Its translation: CASSPTLALSSYEQYF. This rearrangement joins TRBV12-3 or TRBV12-4 to TRBJ2-7, with TRBD2 as a possible D gene (6 bases). The length of the CDR3 is 16 residues. Trimming pared 5 bases from V and 0 bases from J, leaving 17 bases between.

The sample holds many counts of this clonotype. The rearrangement links TRBV12-3 or TRBV12-4 to TRBJ1-1, with D uncertain. This CDR3 contains 11 residues. V lost 6 bases and J 6 bases, leaving 8 bases between the germline ends. The CDR3 is CASSITSEAFF. CDR3 in DNA: TGTGCCAGCAGCATAACTTCTGAAGCTTTCTTT.

To note about this clonotype: This may come from a read error, since a much larger clone is one base off. This sequence joins TRBV28 and TRBJ2-6; either TRBD1 or TRBD2 may fit D (6 bases each). The germline CDR1 and CDR2 sequences are MDHEN and SYDVKM. The CDR3 runs to 17 residues. V lost 6 bases and J 4 bases, leaving 19 bases between the germline ends. The CDR3 DNA reads as TGTGCCAGCAGACGCAGGGGACTCATGAGGGGGGCCAACGTCCTGACTTTC. As protein: CASRRRGLMRGANVLTF.

In its sample, this clonotype was seen many times. The V call is TRBV25-1, the J call TRBJ2-7; D could derive from TRBD1 or TRBD2 (5 bases each). Germline assignment: CDR1 MGHDK and CDR2 SYGVNS. V gave up 0 bases and J gave up 3 bases, with 12 bases separating them. This CDR3 contains 15 residues. CDR3 bases: TGTGCCAGCAGTGAATACGGGACCGGGGACTACGAGCAGTACTTC. This sequence encodes CASSEYGTGDYEQYF.

The chain combines TRBV5-1 with TRBJ2-3; D ambiguous. The CDR3 is 13 amino acids. The V end lost 0 bases, the J end lost 6 bases, and 8 bases lay between the germline ends. Germline CDR1 SGHRS, CDR2 YFSETQ. The CDR3: CASSLVTRDTQYF. The DNA of the CDR3 is TGCGCCAGCAGCTTGGTCACCCGGGATACGCAGTATTTT. Supplemented by reference TRBV5-1 and TRBJ2-3, the full variable domain reads KAGVTQTPRYLIKTRGQQVTLSCSPISGHRSVSWYQQTPGQGLQFLFEYFSETQRNKGNFPGRFSGRQFSNSRSEMNVSTLELGDSALYLCASSLVTRDTQYFGPGTRLTVL.

This chain uses TRBV29-1 with TRBJ1-2; TRBD1 matches at 8 bases. This CDR3 is 13 amino acids long. Germline V lookup: CDR1 SQVTM, CDR2 ANQGSEA. The junction had 5 bases not matched to a gene; V was cut back by 2 bases and J by 6 bases. In DNA, the CDR3 is TGCAGCGTTGAACAGGGGGCCGGAGATGGCTACACCTTC. This codes for CSVEQGAGDGYTF.

Many counts were recorded for this clonotype. The gene calls are TRBV15 and TRBJ2-7; TRBD2 aligns across 13 bases. Trimming cost V 6 bases and J 4 bases; bases outside gene matches: 3. Germline V gene data show CDR1 as LNHNV and CDR2 as YYDKDF (reference sequence). The CDR3 is made up of 14 amino acids. Here the CDR3 DNA reads TGTGCCACCAGTACTAGCGGGAGGGAATACGAGCAGTACTTC. It translates to CATSTSGREYEQYF.

A few counts support this clonotype. The chain recombines TRBV20-1 with TRBJ2-7; D is tentatively TRBD1 or TRBD2 (5 bases each). The CDR3 extends over 13 amino acids. Germline loops: CDR1 DFQATT, CDR2 SNEGSKA (reference sequence). V was clipped by 5 bases and J by 1 base, with 12 bases between them. The CDR3 sequence is CSAARDVSYEQYF. DNA for the CDR3: TGCAGTGCTGCCAGGGACGTATCCTACGAGCAGTACTTC.

This rearrangement joins TRBV4-1 to TRBJ1-1; D gene uncertain. This CDR3 spans 16 amino acids. Trimming removed 1 base from V and 2 bases from J, with 14 bases in between. The germline V gene encodes CDR1 MGHRA and CDR2 YSYEKL. Here the CDR3 DNA reads TGCGCCAGCAGCCAAGCGGTCATCGGAGCCAACACTGAAGCTTTCTTT. Translating it yields CASSQAVIGANTEAFF.

The chain carries TRBV28 and TRBJ2-3; the D is unclear. Trimming took 5 bases from V and 7 from J, leaving 10 bases between them. From germline, CDR1 is MDHEN and CDR2 SYDVKM. The CDR3 covers 12 residues. In nucleotides, the CDR3 is TGTGCCAGCAGTGATGATTCGAATACGCAGTATTTT. It yields the protein CASSDDSNTQYF.

The sample holds many counts of this clonotype. The J gene is TRBJ2-7, the V gene TRBV3-1; D is tentatively TRBD1 or TRBD2 (5 bases each). The CDR3 is 14 residues long. V was shortened by 1 base and J by 5 bases, with 12 bases between the two germline ends. Germline V gene data show CDR1 as LGHDT and CDR2 as YNNKEL (reference sequence). The CDR3, as DNA: TGTGCCAGCAGCCAAGGGGGCGGGCATCACGAGCAGTACTTC. Protein sequence: CASSQGGGHHEQYF.

The rearrangement uses TRBV19 and TRBJ1-2; 9 bases align to TRBD1. CDR1 is LNHDA, CDR2 SQIVND, per germline (reference sequence). J gave up 7 bases and V 6 bases, and 9 bases lay outside the gene matches. This CDR3 contains 14 residues. CDR3 DNA sequence: TGTGCCAGTAGAGAGACAGGGGGTAGTGGTGGCTACACCTTC. It codes for CASRETGGSGGYTF.

This sequence joins TRBV11-2 and TRBJ1-1; D unresolved. CDR1 and CDR2 from the germline V gene are SGHAT and FQNNGV. Trimming removed 3 bases at V and 10 bases at J, with 18 bases between. The CDR3 totals 14 residues. For the CDR3, the DNA is TGTGCCAGCAGCTTTTACGGGAGCGCCGTGGGAGCTTTCTTT. Residues: CASSFYGSAVGAFF.

Worth noting for this clonotype: With only one base between it and a far larger clone, this is likely a read error. The chain employs TRBV11-1 and TRBJ2-5; D may correspond to TRBD1 or TRBD2 (5 bases each). The CDR3 has 15 amino acids. Germline V gene sequence: CDR1 SGHAT, CDR2 FQDESV (reference sequence). The CDR3, as DNA: TGTGCCCGCAGCGGACCCGGGACCGCTGAGGAGACCCAGTACTTC. Protein: CARSGPGTAEETQYF.